The present entry profiles one TCR beta chain with its context. The antigen is undetermined. This entry is derived from a study of OX40 agonist ivuxolimab in advanced cancers. Whole-study results and caveats: CD8+ T cells were the subset that, on average, had more expanded clones than CD4+.

Assay: immunoSEQ multiplex PCR; the TCRdb copy retains only in-frame clones and omits some. The sample includes 45,000 to 65,000 clones, less than 85% of them seen just once. Germline CDR1 is SGHAT and CDR2 is FQNNGV. The V and J ends lost 1 base and 0 bases respectively, with 10 bases between them. This CDR3 spans 15 amino acids. The source was CD4+ or CD8+ T cells sorted from blood, collected in a trial of the OX40 agonist ivuxolimab. This receptor was obtained from an adult with an advanced solid tumor such as melanoma, head and neck, liver or kidney cancer. This rearrangement joins TRBV11-2 to TRBJ2-7; TRBD1 is a possible D gene (5 bases). The CDR3 reads CASSLGGLSSYEQYF. CDR3 coding DNA: TGTGCCAGCAGCTTAGGGGGCTTAAGCTCCTACGAGCAGTACTTC.